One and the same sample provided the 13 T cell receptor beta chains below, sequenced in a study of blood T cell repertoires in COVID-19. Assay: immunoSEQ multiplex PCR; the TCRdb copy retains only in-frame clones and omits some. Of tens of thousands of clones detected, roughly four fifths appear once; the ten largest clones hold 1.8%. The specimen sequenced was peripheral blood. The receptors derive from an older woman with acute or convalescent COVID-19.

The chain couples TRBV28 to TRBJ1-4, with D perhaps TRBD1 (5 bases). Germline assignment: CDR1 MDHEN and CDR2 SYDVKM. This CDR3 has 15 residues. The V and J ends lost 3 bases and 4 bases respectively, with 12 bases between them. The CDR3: CASSFSGGGNEKLFF. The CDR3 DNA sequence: TGTGCCAGCAGTTTTAGCGGTGGGGGTAATGAAAAACTGTTTTTT.

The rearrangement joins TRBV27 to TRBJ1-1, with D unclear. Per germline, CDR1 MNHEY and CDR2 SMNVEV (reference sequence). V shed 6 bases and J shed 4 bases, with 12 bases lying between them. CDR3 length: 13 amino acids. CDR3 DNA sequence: TGTGCCAGCAGGCTCCGAGGGCCCACTGAAGCTTTCTTT. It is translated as CASRLRGPTEAFF.

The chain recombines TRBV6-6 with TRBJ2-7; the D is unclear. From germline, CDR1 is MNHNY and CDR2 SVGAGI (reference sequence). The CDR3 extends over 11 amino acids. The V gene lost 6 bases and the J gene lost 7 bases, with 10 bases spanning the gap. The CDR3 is CASSPRREQYF. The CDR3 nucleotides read TGTGCCAGCAGCCCACGGAGAGAGCAGTACTTC.

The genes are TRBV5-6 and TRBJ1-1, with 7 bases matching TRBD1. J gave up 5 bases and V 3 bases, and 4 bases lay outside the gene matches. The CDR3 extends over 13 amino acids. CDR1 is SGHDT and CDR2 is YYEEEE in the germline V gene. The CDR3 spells CASSSTGATEAFF. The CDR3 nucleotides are TGTGCCAGCAGCTCCACAGGGGCGACTGAAGCTTTCTTT.

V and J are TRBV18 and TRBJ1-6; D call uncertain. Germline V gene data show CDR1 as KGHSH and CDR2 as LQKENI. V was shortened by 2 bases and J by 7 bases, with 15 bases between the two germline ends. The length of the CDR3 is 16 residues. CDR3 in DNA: TGTGCCAGCTCACCAAATCACTGGGCAGTGAATTCACCCCTCCACTTT. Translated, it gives CASSPNHWAVNSPLHF.

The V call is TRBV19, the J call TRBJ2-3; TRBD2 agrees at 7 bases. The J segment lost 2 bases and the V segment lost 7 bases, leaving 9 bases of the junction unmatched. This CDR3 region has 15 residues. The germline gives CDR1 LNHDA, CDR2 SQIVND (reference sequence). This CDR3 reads CASNSGELVTDTQYF. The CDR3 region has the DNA TGTGCCAGTAACAGCGGGGAATTAGTCACAGATACGCAGTATTTT.

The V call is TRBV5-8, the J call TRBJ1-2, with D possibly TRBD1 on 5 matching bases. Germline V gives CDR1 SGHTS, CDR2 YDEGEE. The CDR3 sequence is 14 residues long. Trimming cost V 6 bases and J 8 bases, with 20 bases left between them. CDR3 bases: TGTGCCAGCACCAAGGTGGCAGGGTCGTACGGCTACACCTTC. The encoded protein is CASTKVAGSYGYTF.

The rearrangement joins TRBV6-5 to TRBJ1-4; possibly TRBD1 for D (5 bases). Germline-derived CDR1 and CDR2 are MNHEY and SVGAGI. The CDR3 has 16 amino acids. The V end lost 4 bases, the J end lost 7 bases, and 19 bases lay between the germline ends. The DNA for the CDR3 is TGTGCCAGCAGTTCCCGACAGCCACGACGAGGTGAAAAACTGTTTTTT. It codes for CASSSRQPRRGEKLFF.

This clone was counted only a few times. CDR3 nucleotides: TGCGCCAGCAGCCAAATCCGTCGCAGGTCCTACAATGAGCAGTTCTTC. As protein: CASSQIRRRSYNEQFF. This chain uses TRBV4-1 with TRBJ2-1; D is undetermined. Germline lookup yields CDR1 MGHRA and CDR2 YSYEKL. Deletions cut 2 bases from V and 1 base from J, with 12 bases between. The CDR3 covers 16 residues.

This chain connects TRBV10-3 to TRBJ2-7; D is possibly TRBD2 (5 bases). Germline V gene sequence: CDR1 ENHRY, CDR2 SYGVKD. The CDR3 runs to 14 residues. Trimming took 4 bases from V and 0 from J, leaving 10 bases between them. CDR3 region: CAISVATSSYEQYF. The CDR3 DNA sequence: TGTGCCATCAGTGTGGCAACTAGCTCCTACGAGCAGTACTTC.

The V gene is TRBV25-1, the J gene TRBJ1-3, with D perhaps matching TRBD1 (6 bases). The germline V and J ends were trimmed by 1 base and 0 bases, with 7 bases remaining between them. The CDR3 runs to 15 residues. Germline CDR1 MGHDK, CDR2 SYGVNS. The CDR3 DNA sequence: TGTGCCAGCAGTGAATTAGGGGGCTCTGGAAACACCATATATTTT. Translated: CASSELGGSGNTIYF.

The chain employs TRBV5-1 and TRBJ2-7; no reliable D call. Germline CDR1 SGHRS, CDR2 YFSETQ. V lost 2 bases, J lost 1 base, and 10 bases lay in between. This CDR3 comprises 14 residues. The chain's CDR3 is CASSFDGRSYEQYF. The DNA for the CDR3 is TGCGCCAGCAGCTTCGATGGCAGGTCCTACGAGCAGTACTTC.

The CDR3 loop reads CASSPGPPGTGKAFF. The DNA of the CDR3 is TGTGCCAGCTCACCCGGCCCCCCGGGGACAGGGAAAGCTTTCTTT. This chain joins TRBV18 and TRBJ1-1; 9 nucleotides align to TRBD1. V dropped 3 bases and J dropped 9; count of bases not matched to a gene: 11. Germline V gene data show CDR1 as KGHSH and CDR2 as LQKENI. This CDR3 has 15 amino acids.